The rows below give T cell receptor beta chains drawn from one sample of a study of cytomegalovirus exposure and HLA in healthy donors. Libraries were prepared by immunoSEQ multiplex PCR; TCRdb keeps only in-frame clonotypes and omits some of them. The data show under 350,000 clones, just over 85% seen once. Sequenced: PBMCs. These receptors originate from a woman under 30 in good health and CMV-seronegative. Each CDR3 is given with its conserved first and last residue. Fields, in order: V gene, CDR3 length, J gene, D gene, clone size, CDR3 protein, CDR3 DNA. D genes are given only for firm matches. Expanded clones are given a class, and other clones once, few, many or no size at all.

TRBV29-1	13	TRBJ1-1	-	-	CSVALVEGTEAFF	TGCAGCGTTGCCCTGGTGGAGGGCACTGAAGCTTTCTTT
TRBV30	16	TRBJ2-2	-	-	CAWSVLRGGGTGELFF	TGTGCCTGGAGTGTACTCCGGGGAGGGGGCACCGGGGAGCTGTTTTTT
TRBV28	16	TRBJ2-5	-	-	CASSLSGQPKRETQYF	TGTGCCAGCAGTTTGTCCGGACAGCCTAAGAGGGAGACCCAGTACTTC
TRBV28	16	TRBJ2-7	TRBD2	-	CASRPPGLAATYEQYF	TGTGCCAGCAGGCCCCCGGGACTAGCGGCAACCTACGAGCAGTACTTC
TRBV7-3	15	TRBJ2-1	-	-	CASSLSWGGENEQFF	TGTGCCAGCAGCTTAAGTTGGGGAGGTGAAAATGAGCAGTTCTTC
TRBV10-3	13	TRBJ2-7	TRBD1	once	CAAGTGDRYEQYF	TGTGCCGCCGGGACAGGGGACCGATACGAGCAGTACTTC
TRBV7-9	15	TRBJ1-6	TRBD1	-	CASSPPTGVDSPLHF	TGTGCCAGCAGCCCTCCGACAGGGGTTGATTCACCCCTCCACTTT
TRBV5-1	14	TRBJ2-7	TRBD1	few	CASSSWTGAYEQYF	TGCGCCAGCAGCTCCTGGACAGGGGCCTACGAGCAGTACTTC
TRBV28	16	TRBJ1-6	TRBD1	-	CASSLFGTGRDSPLHF	TGTGCCAGCAGTTTATTCGGGACAGGGAGGGACTCACCCCTCCACTTT
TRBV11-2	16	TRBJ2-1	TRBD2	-	CASSLVSGVTYNEQFF	TGTGCCAGCAGCTTAGTTAGCGGGGTGACCTACAATGAGCAGTTCTTC
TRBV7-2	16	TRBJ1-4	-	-	CASSLYQRQTNEKLFF	TGTGCCAGCAGCCTCTATCAGAGGCAGACTAATGAAAAACTGTTTTTT
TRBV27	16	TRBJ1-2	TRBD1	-	CASRKSQGSTNYGYTF	TGTGCCAGCAGGAAATCACAGGGGTCCACTAACTATGGCTACACCTTC
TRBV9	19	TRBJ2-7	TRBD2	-	CASSSSPTPLAGFYYEQYF	TGTGCCAGCAGCTCGAGCCCCACTCCTCTAGCGGGGTTTTACTACGAGCAGTACTTC
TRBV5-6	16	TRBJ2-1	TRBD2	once	CASSPEERDYYNEQFF	TGTGCCAGCAGCCCCGAGGAGCGGGACTACTACAATGAGCAGTTCTTC
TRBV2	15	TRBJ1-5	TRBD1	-	CASSEGQSSNQPQHF	TGTGCCAGCAGCGAGGGACAGAGTAGCAATCAGCCCCAGCATTTT
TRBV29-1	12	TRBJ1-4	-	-	CSVFIDSKKLFF	TGCAGCGTTTTTATCGACAGCAAAAAACTGTTTTTT
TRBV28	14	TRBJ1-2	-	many	CASSNVAGTYGYTF	TGTGCCAGCAGCAATGTGGCGGGAACCTATGGCTACACCTTC
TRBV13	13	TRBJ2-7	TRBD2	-	CASNSAGVDEQYF	TGTGCCAGCAATTCCGCGGGAGTTGACGAGCAGTACTTC
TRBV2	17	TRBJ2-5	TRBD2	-	CASSEEETSAYQETQYF	TGTGCCAGCAGTGAAGAGGAGACTAGCGCTTACCAAGAGACCCAGTACTTC
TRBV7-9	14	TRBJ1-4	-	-	CASSPTVQGEKLFF	TGTGCCAGCAGCCCGACGGTACAGGGCGAAAAACTGTTTTTT
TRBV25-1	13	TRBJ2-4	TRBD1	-	CASTVTGGNIQYF	TGTGCCAGCACCGTGACAGGGGGAAACATTCAGTACTTC
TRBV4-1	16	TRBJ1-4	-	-	CASSQGGRPLNEKLFF	TGCGCCAGCAGCCAAGGTGGCCGTCCGCTCAATGAAAAACTGTTTTTT
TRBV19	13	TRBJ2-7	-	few	CASSTSGRYEQYF	TGTGCCAGTAGTACTTCAGGGAGGTACGAGCAGTACTTC
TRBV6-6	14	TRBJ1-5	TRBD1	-	CASSRQGANQPQHF	TGTGCCAGCAGTCGACAGGGGGCCAATCAGCCCCAGCATTTT
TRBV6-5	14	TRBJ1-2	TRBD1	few	CASSPRDSYYGYTF	TGTGCCAGCAGTCCAAGGGACAGCTACTATGGCTACACCTTC
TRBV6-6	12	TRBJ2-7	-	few	CASSRKQGEQYF	TGTGCCAGCAGCCGGAAACAGGGCGAGCAGTACTTC
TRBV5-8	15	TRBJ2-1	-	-	CASSLHDLLVLEQFF	TGTGCCAGCAGCTTACACGACCTTCTAGTTTTGGAGCAGTTCTTC
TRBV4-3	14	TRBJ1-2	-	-	CASSQDLQNNGYTF	TGCGCCAGCAGCCAAGATCTACAGAATAATGGCTACACCTTC
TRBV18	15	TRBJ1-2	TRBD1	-	CASSPGQGSNYGYTF	TGTGCCAGCTCCCCGGGACAGGGATCGAACTATGGCTACACCTTC
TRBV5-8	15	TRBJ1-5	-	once	CASSLREGPNQPQHF	TGTGCCAGCAGCTTGCGGGAGGGCCCGAATCAGCCCCAGCATTTT
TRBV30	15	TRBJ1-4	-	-	CAWSVGGGASEKLFF	TGTGCCTGGAGTGTTGGCGGAGGGGCAAGTGAAAAACTGTTTTTT
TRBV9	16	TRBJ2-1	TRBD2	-	CASSVGDSGSRDEQFF	TGTGCCAGCAGCGTAGGTGATAGCGGGAGTAGGGATGAGCAGTTCTTC
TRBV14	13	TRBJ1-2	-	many	CASSQALNGGYTF	TGTGCCAGCAGCCAAGCACTGAATGGTGGCTACACCTTC
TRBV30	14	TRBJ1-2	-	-	CAWSASGNAYGYTF	TGTGCCTGGAGCGCCTCAGGGAATGCCTATGGCTACACCTTC
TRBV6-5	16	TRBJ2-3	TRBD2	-	CASSYSSGSGTDTQYF	TGTGCCAGCAGTTACTCGAGCGGGAGTGGCACAGATACGCAGTATTTT
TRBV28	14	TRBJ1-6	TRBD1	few	CASHHRGYNSPLHF	TGTGCCAGCCACCACAGGGGTTATAATTCACCCCTCCACTTT
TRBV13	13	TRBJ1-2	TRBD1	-	CASWQGGEDGYTF	TGTGCCAGCTGGCAGGGGGGCGAGGATGGCTACACCTTC
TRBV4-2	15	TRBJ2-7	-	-	CASSQAGGSSYEQYF	TGTGCCAGCAGCCAAGCGGGTGGGAGCTCCTACGAGCAGTACTTC
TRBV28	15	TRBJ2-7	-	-	CASSPQGRTYYEQYF	TGTGCCAGCAGTCCACAGGGTAGGACTTACTACGAGCAGTACTTC
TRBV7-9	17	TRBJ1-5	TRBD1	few	CASSLYRGTGVDQPQHF	TGTGCCAGCAGCTTGTATCGTGGGACAGGGGTTGATCAGCCCCAGCATTTT
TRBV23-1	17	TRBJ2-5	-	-	CASPSKTPGEWEETQYF	TGCGCCAGCCCCTCTAAGACGCCCGGGGAATGGGAAGAGACCCAGTACTTC
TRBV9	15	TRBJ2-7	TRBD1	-	CASSQTGDLSYEQYF	TGTGCCAGCAGTCAAACAGGGGACCTAAGCTACGAGCAGTACTTC
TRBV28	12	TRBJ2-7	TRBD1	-	CASGQDPYEQYF	TGTGCCAGCGGACAGGACCCCTACGAGCAGTACTTC
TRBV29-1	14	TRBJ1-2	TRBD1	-	CSVGGQGLGYGYTF	TGCAGCGTTGGGGGACAGGGGTTGGGCTATGGCTACACCTTC
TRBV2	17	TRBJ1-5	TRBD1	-	CASSFRTGLLSNQPQHF	TGTGCCAGCAGTTTTCGGACAGGCCTCCTAAGCAATCAGCCCCAGCATTTT
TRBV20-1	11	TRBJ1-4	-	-	CSAWGGEKLFF	TGCAGTGCCTGGGGGGGGGAAAAACTGTTTTTT
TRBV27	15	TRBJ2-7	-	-	CASSLGGERPYEQYF	TGTGCCAGCAGTTTAGGGGGCGAGCGTCCCTACGAGCAGTACTTC
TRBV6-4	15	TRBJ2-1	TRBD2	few	CASSEIAGSYNEQFF	TGTGCCAGCAGTGAAATAGCGGGGTCCTACAATGAGCAGTTCTTC
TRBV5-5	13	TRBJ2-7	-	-	CASSLLYSGEQYF	TGTGCCAGCAGCTTGCTCTACAGCGGTGAGCAGTACTTC
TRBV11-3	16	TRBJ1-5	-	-	CASVVSGGFSNQPQHF	TGTGCCAGCGTCGTGTCGGGGGGTTTTAGCAATCAGCCCCAGCATTTT
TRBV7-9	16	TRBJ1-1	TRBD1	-	CASSTYRGQMNTEAFF	TGTGCCAGCAGCACCTACAGGGGGCAAATGAACACTGAAGCTTTCTTT
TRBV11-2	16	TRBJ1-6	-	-	CASSTGGAGLGSPLHF	TGTGCCAGCAGCACCGGTGGGGCAGGGCTGGGATCACCCCTCCACTTT
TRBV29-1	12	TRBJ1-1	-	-	CSVDREPVGAFF	TGCAGCGTTGACAGGGAACCAGTCGGGGCTTTCTTT
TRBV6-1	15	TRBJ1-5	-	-	CASEPGHSSNQPQHF	TGTGCCAGCGAACCGGGACACTCAAGCAATCAGCCCCAGCATTTT
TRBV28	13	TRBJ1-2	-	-	CASSLKAAYGYTF	TGTGCCAGCAGTTTAAAAGCGGCTTATGGCTACACCTTC
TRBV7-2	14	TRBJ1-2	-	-	CASSLAQGDYGYTF	TGTGCCAGCAGCTTAGCCCAGGGTGACTATGGCTACACCTTC
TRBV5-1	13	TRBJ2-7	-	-	CASSLRSAYEQYF	TGCGCCAGCAGCCTGAGGTCCGCCTACGAGCAGTACTTC
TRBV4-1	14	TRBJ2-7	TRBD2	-	CASTEIAGTYEQYF	TGCGCCAGCACCGAAATAGCGGGCACCTACGAGCAGTACTTC
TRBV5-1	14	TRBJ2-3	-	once	CASSWPGNTDTQYF	TGCGCCAGCAGCTGGCCAGGAAACACAGATACGCAGTATTTT
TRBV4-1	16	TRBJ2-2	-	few	CASSQGYQRNTGELFF	TGCGCCAGCAGCCAAGGATACCAGCGGAACACCGGGGAGCTGTTTTTT